The 3 T cell receptor beta chains reported below all come from one sample, sequenced in a study of blood T cell repertoires in COVID-19. TCRdb's copy holds only in-frame clones and misses some; the assay was immunoSEQ multiplex PCR. The repertoire holds 240,000 or so clones, with around 88% as singletons. Sequenced input: PBMCs or T cells enriched from blood (not recorded which). The receptor source for this set is a woman between 40 and 55 years old with acute COVID-19.

This chain links TRBV28 with TRBJ1-2; D remains ambiguous. Germline-derived CDR1 and CDR2 are MDHEN and SYDVKM. The CDR3 totals 12 residues. V was clipped by 4 bases and J by 4 bases, with 7 bases between them. This CDR3 reads CASSSGSYGYTF. CDR3 coding DNA: TGTGCCAGCAGTTCGGGGAGCTATGGCTACACCTTC.

This chain links TRBV30 with TRBJ1-2; TRBD1 aligns across 7 bases. V was clipped by 3 bases and J by 8 bases; unmatched bases: 12. This CDR3 is built from 14 residues. CDR1 and CDR2 from the germline V gene are GTSNPN and SVGIG (reference sequence). In nucleotides, the CDR3 is TGTGCCTGGAGCACCTTGACAGGGCTCGGCGGCTACACCTTC. This gives the protein CAWSTLTGLGGYTF.

The rearrangement joins TRBV25-1 to TRBJ2-5, with 7 bases that match TRBD2. Looked up from germline, CDR1 is MGHDK and CDR2 is SYGVNS. The V and J ends lost 1 base and 3 bases, in that order; junction bases with no gene match: 5. The length of the CDR3 is 15 residues. The CDR3 DNA reads TGTGCCAGCAGTGAATTGAAGCGGGGTAAAGAGACCCAGTACTTC. As protein: CASSELKRGKETQYF.